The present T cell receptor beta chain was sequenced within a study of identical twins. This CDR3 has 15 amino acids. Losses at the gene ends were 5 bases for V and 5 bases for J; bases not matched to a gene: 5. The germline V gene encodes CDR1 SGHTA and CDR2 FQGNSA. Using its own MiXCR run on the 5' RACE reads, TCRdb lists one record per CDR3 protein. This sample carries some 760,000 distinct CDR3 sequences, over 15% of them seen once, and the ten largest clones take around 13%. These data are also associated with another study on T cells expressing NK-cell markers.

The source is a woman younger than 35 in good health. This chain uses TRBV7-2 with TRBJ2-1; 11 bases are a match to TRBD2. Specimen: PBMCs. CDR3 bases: TGTGCCAGCAGCCTTAGCGGGAGGGACAACAATGAGCAGTTCTTC. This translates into CASSLSGRDNNEQFF.